Presented here are 21 T cell receptor beta chains from one specimen sequenced in a study of OX40 agonist ivuxolimab in advanced cancers. Assay: immunoSEQ multiplex PCR; the TCRdb copy retains only in-frame clones and omits some. The sample consists of around 60,000 clones, under 85% of them appearing once. The starting material was CD4+ or CD8+ T cells sorted from blood, obtained in a trial of the OX40 agonist ivuxolimab. The receptors come from an adult with an advanced solid tumor such as melanoma, head and neck, liver or kidney cancer.

DNA of the CDR3: TGTGCCAGCAGCGTAGATACAGGGAGAGGGAACACTGAAGCTTTCTTT. Protein sequence: CASSVDTGRGNTEAFF. This chain uses TRBV9 with TRBJ1-1, with D possibly TRBD1 on 6 matching bases. Germline V CDR1 and CDR2: SGDLS, YYNGEE. The CDR3 runs to 16 residues. Trimming removed 0 bases from V and 1 base from J, with 13 bases in between.

This clone was counted between two and nine times. The chain has TRBV28 and TRBJ1-1; no clear D. Trimming removed 3 bases at V and 1 base at J, with 15 bases between. This CDR3 comprises 16 residues. Germline-derived CDR1 and CDR2 are MDHEN and SYDVKM. Here the CDR3 DNA reads TGTGCCAGCAGTTTTAAGGTCAGGAGGCAGAACACTGAAGCTTTCTTT. It yields the protein CASSFKVRRQNTEAFF.

This chain joins TRBV18 and TRBJ1-1; D is unresolved. This CDR3 region has 13 residues. Germline loops: CDR1 KGHSH, CDR2 LQKENI. V was clipped by 7 bases and J by 0 bases, with 9 bases between them. The CDR3 region has the DNA TGTGCCAGCTTAAGGACCGTGAACACTGAAGCTTTCTTT. Translating gives CASLRTVNTEAFF.

This chain joins TRBV5-4 and TRBJ1-2; D not resolved. V shed 0 bases and J shed 2 bases, with 5 bases lying between them. Germline V lookup: CDR1 SGHNT, CDR2 YYREEE (reference sequence). CDR3 length equals 13 residues. The CDR3: CASSLDNNYGYTF. The CDR3 DNA reads TGTGCCAGCAGCTTGGACAACAACTATGGCTACACCTTC.

The chain uses TRBV27 and TRBJ2-1; D possibly uses TRBD1 or TRBD2 (6 bases each). The CDR3 extends over 20 amino acids. The germline CDR1 and CDR2 sequences are MNHEY and SMNVEV (reference sequence). Trimming removed 6 bases at V and 0 bases at J, with 27 bases between. CDR3 sequence (DNA): TGTGCCAGCAGGGTGGGTGGGGGACGCGGGACAAAGAGCTCCTACAATGAGCAGTTCTTC. It codes for CASRVGGGRGTKSSYNEQFF.

The chain employs TRBV19 and TRBJ2-1, with 7 nucleotides matching TRBD2. Germline trimming cut 9 bases from V and 3 bases from J; bases unmatched to any gene: 14. Germline CDR1 LNHDA, CDR2 SQIVND (reference sequence). CDR3 size: 16 residues. The chain's CDR3 is CASSQRRLAVYNEQFF. The DNA for the CDR3 is TGTGCCAGCAGTCAGAGGCGGCTAGCGGTCTACAATGAGCAGTTCTTC.

J is TRBJ1-4 and V is TRBV19, with unresolved D. Germline CDR1 reads LNHDA; CDR2 reads SQIVND (reference sequence). V was clipped by 6 bases and J by 3 bases, with 11 bases between them. CDR3 size: 14 residues. CDR3 amino acids: CASSVTLANEKLFF. In DNA, the CDR3 is TGTGCCAGTAGCGTGACCTTGGCTAATGAAAAACTGTTTTTT.

This chain connects TRBV7-2 to TRBJ2-1; D gene ambiguous. The CDR3 covers 13 residues. V gave up 3 bases and J gave up 2 bases, with 5 bases separating them. CDR1 and CDR2 (germline): SGHTA, FQGNSA. CDR3 nucleotides: TGTGCCAGCAGCTTTCAGGCCTACAATGAGCAGTTCTTC. Its protein product is CASSFQAYNEQFF.

The V call is TRBV11-2, the J call TRBJ2-5, with a possible D match to TRBD1 (5 bases). Germline CDR1 is SGHAT and CDR2 is FQNNGV. The CDR3 consists of 14 residues. Trimming took off 6 bases at V and 4 bases at J, with 15 bases between the two ends. CDR3 residues: CASSPKGRGETQYF. CDR3 DNA sequence: TGTGCCAGCAGTCCCAAGGGGCGTGGAGAGACCCAGTACTTC.

This clone was seen once. The chain links TRBV5-1 to TRBJ2-1; TRBD2 is a possible D gene (5 bases). CDR1 is SGHRS and CDR2 is YFSETQ in the germline V gene. The CDR3 totals 13 residues. Trimming removed 2 bases at V and 2 bases at J, with 5 bases between. The CDR3 spells CASSFGTYNEQFF. As DNA, the CDR3 is TGCGCCAGCAGCTTCGGGACCTACAATGAGCAGTTCTTC.

J is TRBJ1-1 and V is TRBV2; possible D gene TRBD1, 5 bases. The CDR3 is made up of 14 amino acids. V was pared by 2 bases and J by 4 bases, with 11 bases between. Germline values: CDR1 SNHLY, CDR2 FYNNEI. The chain's CDR3 is CASSEQGVGTEAFF. CDR3 bases: TGTGCCAGCAGTGAACAGGGAGTGGGCACTGAAGCTTTCTTT. Supplemented by reference TRBV2 and TRBJ1-1, the full variable domain reads EPEVTQTPSHQVTQMGQEVILRCVPISNHLYFYWYRQILGQKVEFLVSFYNNEISEKSEIFDDQFSVERPDGSNFTLKIRSTKLEDSAMYFCASSEQGVGTEAFFGQGTRLTVV.

The gene calls are TRBV6-6 and TRBJ1-2, with 11 nucleotides matching TRBD1. V shed 7 bases, J shed 8 bases, and the junction held 9 bases outside the gene matches. The V gene's germline CDR1 is MNHNY and CDR2 SVGAGI (reference sequence). The CDR3 is 14 amino acids. CDR3 sequence reads: CASKTGQGAGGYTF. As DNA, the CDR3 is TGTGCCAGCAAAACCGGACAGGGGGCGGGAGGCTACACCTTC.

The J gene is TRBJ2-5, the V gene TRBV5-1, with D tentatively TRBD1 (6 bases). Trimming removed 3 bases at V and 4 bases at J, with 13 bases between. The CDR3 runs to 14 residues. Germline V gene data show CDR1 as SGHRS and CDR2 as YFSETQ. This chain's CDR3 is CASSSPGQRETQYF. Written as DNA, the CDR3 is TGCGCCAGCAGCTCCCCCGGACAGAGAGAGACCCAGTACTTC.

This clone was picked up many times. The V call is TRBV6-5, the J call TRBJ1-3; perhaps TRBD1 as D (5 bases). Germline V lookup: CDR1 MNHEY, CDR2 SVGAGI. The CDR3 length is 14 residues. Between the trimmed V and J ends, which lost 8 bases and 3 bases, there was a span of 14 bases. As DNA, the CDR3 is TGTGCCAGCTACCCAACGGGGGTTGGAAACACCATATATTTT. As protein: CASYPTGVGNTIYF.

The chain recombines TRBV5-6 with TRBJ1-3; D call uncertain. Germline V lookup: CDR1 SGHDT, CDR2 YYEEEE. The CDR3 spans 16 residues. Trimming removed 4 bases from V and 3 bases from J, with 17 bases in between. The CDR3 DNA follows: TGTGCCAGCAGCATTCGGCGCGAACTCGGTGGAAACACCATATATTTT. Translating it yields CASSIRRELGGNTIYF.

V is TRBV9 and J is TRBJ1-2, with 8 bases fitting TRBD1. This CDR3 region has 13 residues. Per germline, CDR1 SGDLS and CDR2 YYNGEE. V was clipped by 4 bases and J by 8 bases; unmatched bases: 7. CDR3 bases: TGTGCCAGCAGCACCCGACAGGGGTCCGGCTACACCTTC. Translating it yields CASSTRQGSGYTF.

CDR3 coding DNA: TGTGCCACCAGCAGAGGCAGACTACCCCAGGAGACCCAGTACTTC. Protein: CATSRGRLPQETQYF. The rearrangement uses TRBV15 and TRBJ2-5; TRBD2 might be the D (5 bases). CDR1 and CDR2 from the germline V gene are LNHNV and YYDKDF (reference sequence). This CDR3 region has 15 residues. V dropped 1 base and J dropped 5 bases, with 14 bases sitting between them.

The CDR3 region is CASSFRTGELFF. The DNA for the CDR3 is TGTGCCAGCAGCTTCCGGACCGGGGAGCTGTTTTTT. This rearrangement joins TRBV7-9 to TRBJ2-2; D not certain. The germline V gene has CDR1 SEHNR and CDR2 FQNEAQ (reference sequence). The length of the CDR3 is 12 residues. V lost 3 bases and J 5 bases, leaving 4 bases between the germline ends.

This clone is medium-sized by share. The chain links TRBV2 to TRBJ1-1; no clear D gene. The V end lost 7 bases, the J end lost 0 bases, and 9 bases lay between the germline ends. The germline V gene encodes CDR1 SNHLY and CDR2 FYNNEI. The CDR3 is made up of 13 amino acids. The CDR3 region is CASMADMNTEAFF. CDR3 in DNA: TGTGCCAGCATGGCAGACATGAACACTGAAGCTTTCTTT.

The chain combines TRBV7-2 with TRBJ2-7, with D perhaps TRBD1 or TRBD2 (5 bases each). Germline V gene data show CDR1 as SGHTA and CDR2 as FQGNSA. The V gene lost 3 bases and the J gene lost 1 base, with 16 bases spanning the gap. This CDR3 region has 16 residues. This CDR3 reads CASSLDAGTLSYEQYF. The CDR3 coding sequence is TGTGCCAGCAGCTTGGACGCCGGGACGCTATCCTACGAGCAGTACTTC.

The CDR3 region has the DNA TGTGCCACCTCAAGCGGGCCCTACAATGAGCAGTTCTTC. It yields the protein CATSSGPYNEQFF. V is TRBV6-6 and J is TRBJ2-1; maybe TRBD2 (6 bases). CDR1 MNHNY and CDR2 SVGAGI come from the germline V gene (reference sequence). Trimming removed 10 bases at V and 2 bases at J, with 12 bases between. The CDR3 extends over 13 amino acids.